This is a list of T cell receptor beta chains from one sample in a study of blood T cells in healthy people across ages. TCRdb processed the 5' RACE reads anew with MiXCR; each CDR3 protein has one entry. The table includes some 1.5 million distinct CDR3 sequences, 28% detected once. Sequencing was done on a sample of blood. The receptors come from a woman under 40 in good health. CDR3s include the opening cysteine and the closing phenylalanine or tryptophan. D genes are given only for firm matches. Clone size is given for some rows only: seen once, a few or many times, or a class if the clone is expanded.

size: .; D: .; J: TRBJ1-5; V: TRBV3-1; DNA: TGTGCCAGCAGCCGAGGTGGGGGGGGCAATCAGCCCCAGCATTTT; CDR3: CASSRGGGGNQPQHF
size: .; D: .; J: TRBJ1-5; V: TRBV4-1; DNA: TGCGCCAGCAGCCATCACGGGACCCTGCAGCAGCCCCAGCATTTT; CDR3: CASSHHGTLQQPQHF
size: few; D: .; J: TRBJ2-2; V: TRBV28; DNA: TGTGCCAGCAGGGGTATCACCGGGGAGCTGTTTTTT; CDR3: CASRGITGELFF
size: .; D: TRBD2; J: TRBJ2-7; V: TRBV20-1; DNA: TGCAGTGCTCCCGGGACTAGCGAGGGATTTCGGGAGCAGTACTTC; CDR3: CSAPGTSEGFREQYF
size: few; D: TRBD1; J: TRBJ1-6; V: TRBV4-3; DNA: TGCGCCAGCAGCGAGATGGTAGTAGGACAGGGAGGGAGTTATAATTCACCCCTCCACTTT; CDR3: CASSEMVVGQGGSYNSPLHF
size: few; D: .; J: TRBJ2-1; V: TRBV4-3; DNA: TGCGCCAGCAGCCGACAACGGGGCCTTTACAATGAGCAGTTCTTC; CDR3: CASSRQRGLYNEQFF
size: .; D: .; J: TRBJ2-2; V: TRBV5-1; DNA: TGCGCCAGCAGCTTGGAGGCGCCGGGAGGGGAGCTGTTTTTT; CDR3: CASSLEAPGGELFF
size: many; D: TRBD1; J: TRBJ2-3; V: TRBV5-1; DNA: TGTGCCAGCAGCTCTGGACAGGGGGGCACAGATACGCAGTATTTT; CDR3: CASSSGQGGTDTQYF
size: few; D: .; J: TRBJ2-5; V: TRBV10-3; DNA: TGTGCCATCACCTCCTCTGGGGCCCAAGAGACCCAGTACTTC; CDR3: CAITSSGAQETQYF
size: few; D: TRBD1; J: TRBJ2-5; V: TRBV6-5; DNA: TGTGCCAGCAGCGATAGGACAGGGGCGATAGGGACCCAGTACTTC; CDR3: CASSDRTGAIGTQYF
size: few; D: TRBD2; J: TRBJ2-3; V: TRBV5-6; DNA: TGTGCCAGCAGTACTACTAGCGGAGCTTCTGATAGCACAGATACGCAGTATTTT; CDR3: CASSTTSGASDSTDTQYF
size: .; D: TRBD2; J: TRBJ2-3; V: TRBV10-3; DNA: TGTGCCACATCGAGCGGGAGGGCAACAGATACGCAGTATTTT; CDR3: CATSSGRATDTQYF
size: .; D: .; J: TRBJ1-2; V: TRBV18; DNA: TGTGCCAGCTCACCCGGGATTGGGCGTCGTGATGGCTACACCTTC; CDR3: CASSPGIGRRDGYTF
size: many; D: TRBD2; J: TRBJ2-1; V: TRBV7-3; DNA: TGTGCCAGCAGCTTAAACGGGGGGAGGGACAATGAGCAGTTCTTC; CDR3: CASSLNGGRDNEQFF
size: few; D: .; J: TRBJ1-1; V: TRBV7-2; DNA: TGTGCCAGCAGCTCCCAGGGGCCGAGCACTGAAGCTTTCTTT; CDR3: CASSSQGPSTEAFF
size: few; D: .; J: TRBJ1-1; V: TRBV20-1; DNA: TGCAGTGCCCCGAACCTGTACGGGGGAAATGAAGCTTTCTTT; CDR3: CSAPNLYGGNEAFF
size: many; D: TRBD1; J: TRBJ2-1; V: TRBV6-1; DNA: TGTGCCAGCATTTGGGACAGGGGAGGTAATGAGCAGTTCTTC; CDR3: CASIWDRGGNEQFF
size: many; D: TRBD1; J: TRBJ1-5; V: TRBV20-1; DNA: TGCAGTGCTAGAGAGACAGGGGGCAATCAGCCCCAGCATTTT; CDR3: CSARETGGNQPQHF
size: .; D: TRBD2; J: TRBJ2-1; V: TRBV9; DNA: TGTGCCAGCAGCGTAACACTAGCGCTTGGGGAGCAGTTCTTC; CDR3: CASSVTLALGEQFF
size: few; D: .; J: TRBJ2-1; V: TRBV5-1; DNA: TGCGCCAGCAGCCAAACTTTGAGCTCCTACAATGAGCAGTTCTTC; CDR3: CASSQTLSSYNEQFF
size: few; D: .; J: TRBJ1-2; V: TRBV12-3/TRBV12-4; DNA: TGTGCCAGCAGTTATAGCACCATCTATGGCTACACCTTC; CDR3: CASSYSTIYGYTF
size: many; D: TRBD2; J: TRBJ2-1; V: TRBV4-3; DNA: TGCGCCAGCAGCCAAGAGGCGGGAGCTAACTACAATGAGCAGTTCTTC; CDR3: CASSQEAGANYNEQFF
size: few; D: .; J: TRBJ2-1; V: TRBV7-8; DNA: TGTGCCAGCAGCTTAGAGGGAGTTTCCTACAATGAGCAGTTCTTC; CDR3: CASSLEGVSYNEQFF
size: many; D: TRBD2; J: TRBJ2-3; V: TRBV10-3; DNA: TGTGCCATCAGTGAGTCTACCGCGGGACTACCCACAGATACGCAGTATTTT; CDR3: CAISESTAGLPTDTQYF
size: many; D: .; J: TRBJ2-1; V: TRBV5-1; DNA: TGTGCCAGCAGTTTAGGCGGTGACAATGAGCAGTTCTTC; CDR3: CASSLGGDNEQFF
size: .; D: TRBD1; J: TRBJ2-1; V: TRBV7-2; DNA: TGTGCCAGCAGACAGGGGTTGTTTAGGGGGAATCAGTTCTTC; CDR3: CASRQGLFRGNQFF
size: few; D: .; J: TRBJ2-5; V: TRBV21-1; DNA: TGTGCCAGCAGCAAAGCCCAGACTAGCGGCCAAGAGACCCAGTACTTC; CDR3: CASSKAQTSGQETQYF
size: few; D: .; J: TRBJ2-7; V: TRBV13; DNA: TGTGCCAGCAGTCCCGCGGGGGCGTACCACGAGCAGTACTTC; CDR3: CASSPAGAYHEQYF
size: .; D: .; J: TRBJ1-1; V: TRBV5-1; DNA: TGCGCCAGCAGCTCAACCGGGACATTCACCGAAGCTTTCTTT; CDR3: CASSSTGTFTEAFF
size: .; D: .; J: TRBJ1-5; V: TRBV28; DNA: TGTGCCAGCAGTCTCGACAACTTCAATCAGCCCCAGCATTTT; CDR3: CASSLDNFNQPQHF
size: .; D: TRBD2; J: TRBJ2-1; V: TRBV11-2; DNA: TGTGCCAGCAGCTCTAGCGGGGGGGCCGATAGAGATGAGCAGTTCTTC; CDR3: CASSSSGGADRDEQFF
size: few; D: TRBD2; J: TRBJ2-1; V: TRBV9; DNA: TGTGCCAGCAGCCCGAGACTGGCGGGAGGAAACTCCTACAATGAGCAGTTCTTC; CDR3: CASSPRLAGGNSYNEQFF
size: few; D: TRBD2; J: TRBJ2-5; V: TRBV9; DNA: TGTGCCAGCACCCGTTTAGCGGGTAGAAAAGAGACCCAGTACTTC; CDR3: CASTRLAGRKETQYF
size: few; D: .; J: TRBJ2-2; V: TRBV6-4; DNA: TGTGCCAGCAGTGACTCGAGGACCGGGGAGCTGTTTTTT; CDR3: CASSDSRTGELFF
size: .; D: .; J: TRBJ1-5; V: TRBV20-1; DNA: TGCAGTGCTATCTCGGGACGGAAAAATCAGCCCCAGCATTTT; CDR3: CSAISGRKNQPQHF
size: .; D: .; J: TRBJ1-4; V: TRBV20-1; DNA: TGCAGTGCTAGAACCCGACGGGGCGAGGGTAATGAAAAACTGTTTTTT; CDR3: CSARTRRGEGNEKLFF
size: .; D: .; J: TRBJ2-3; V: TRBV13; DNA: TGTGCCAGCAGCACATACCCAGGGGGCACAGATACGCAGTATTTT; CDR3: CASSTYPGGTDTQYF
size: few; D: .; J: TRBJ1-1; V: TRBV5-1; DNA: TGCGCCAGCAGCTTGGAAAGGGTCGGGAACACTGAAGCTTTCTTT; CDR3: CASSLERVGNTEAFF
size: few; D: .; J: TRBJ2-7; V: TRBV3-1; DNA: TGTGCCAGCAGCCAAGCCCGGGCCATCCCGGCCGAGCAGTACTTC; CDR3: CASSQARAIPAEQYF
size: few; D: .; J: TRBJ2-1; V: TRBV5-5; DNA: TGTGCCAGCAGCACGGTAGACAATGAGCAGTTCTTC; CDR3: CASSTVDNEQFF
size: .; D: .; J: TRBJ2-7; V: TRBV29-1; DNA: TGCAGCGACCGGACAGGGGGCTTTGGAGTGCGGACTAGCGGGTTCCACGAGCAGTACTTC; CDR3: CSDRTGGFGVRTSGFHEQYF